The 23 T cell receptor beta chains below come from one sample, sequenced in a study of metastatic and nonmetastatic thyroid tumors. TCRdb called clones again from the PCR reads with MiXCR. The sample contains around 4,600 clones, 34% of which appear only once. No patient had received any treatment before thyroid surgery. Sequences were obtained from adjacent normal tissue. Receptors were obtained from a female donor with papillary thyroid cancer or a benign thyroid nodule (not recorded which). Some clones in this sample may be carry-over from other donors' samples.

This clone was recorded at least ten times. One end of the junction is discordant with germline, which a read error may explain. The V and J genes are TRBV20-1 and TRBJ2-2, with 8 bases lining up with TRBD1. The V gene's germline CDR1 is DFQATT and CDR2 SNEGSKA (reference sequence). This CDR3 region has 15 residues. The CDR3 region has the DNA TGCAGTGCTACCAAGCAGGGGGCGGGCACCGGGGAGCTGCTTTTT. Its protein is CSATKQGAGTGELLF.

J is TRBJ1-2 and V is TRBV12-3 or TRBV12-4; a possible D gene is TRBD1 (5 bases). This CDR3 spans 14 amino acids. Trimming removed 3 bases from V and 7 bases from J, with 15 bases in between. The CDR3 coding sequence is TGTGCCAGCAGTTTCCCTATGGGGAGGGGTGGCTACACCTTC. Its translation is CASSFPMGRGGYTF.

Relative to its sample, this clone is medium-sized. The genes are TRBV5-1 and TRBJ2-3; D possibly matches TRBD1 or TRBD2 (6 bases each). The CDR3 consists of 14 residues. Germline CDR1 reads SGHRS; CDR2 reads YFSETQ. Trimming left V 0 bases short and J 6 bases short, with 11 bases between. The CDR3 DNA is TGCGCCAGCAGCTTGGAAGGGGGGCAGGATACGCAGTATTTT. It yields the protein CASSLEGGQDTQYF.

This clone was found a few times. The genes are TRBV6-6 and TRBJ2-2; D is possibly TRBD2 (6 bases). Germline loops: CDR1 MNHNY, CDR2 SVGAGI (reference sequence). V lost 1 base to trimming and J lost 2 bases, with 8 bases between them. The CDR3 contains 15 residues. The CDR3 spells CASSYFAGNTGELFF. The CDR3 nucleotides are TGTGCCAGCAGTTACTTTGCGGGAAACACCGGGGAGCTGTTTTTT.

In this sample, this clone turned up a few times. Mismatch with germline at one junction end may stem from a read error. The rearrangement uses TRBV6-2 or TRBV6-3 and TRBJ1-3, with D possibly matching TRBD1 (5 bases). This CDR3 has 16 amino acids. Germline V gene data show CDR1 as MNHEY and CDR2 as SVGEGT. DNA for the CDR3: TGTGCCAGAAGGCTGACCACAGGCCACTCTGGAAAAACCATATATTTT. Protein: CARRLTTGHSGKTIYF.

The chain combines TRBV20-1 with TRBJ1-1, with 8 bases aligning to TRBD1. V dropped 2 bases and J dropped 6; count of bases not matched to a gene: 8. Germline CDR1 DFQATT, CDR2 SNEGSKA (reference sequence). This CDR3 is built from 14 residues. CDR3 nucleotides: TGCAGTGCTAGATCTCGACAGGGGTGGGCTGAAGCTTTCTTT. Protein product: CSARSRQGWAEAFF.

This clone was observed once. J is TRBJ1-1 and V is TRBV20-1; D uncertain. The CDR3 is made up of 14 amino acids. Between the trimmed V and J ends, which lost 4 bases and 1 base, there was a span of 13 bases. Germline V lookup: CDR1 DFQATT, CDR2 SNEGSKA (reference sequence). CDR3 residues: CSAKTAGKNTEAFF. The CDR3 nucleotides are TGCAGTGCTAAGACCGCCGGGAAGAACACTGAAGCTTTCTTT.

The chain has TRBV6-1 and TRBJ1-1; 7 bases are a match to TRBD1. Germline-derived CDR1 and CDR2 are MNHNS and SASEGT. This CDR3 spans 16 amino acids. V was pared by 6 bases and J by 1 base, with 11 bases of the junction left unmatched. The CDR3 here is CASSALGDSWNTEAFF. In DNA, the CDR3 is TGTGCCAGCAGCGCGCTAGGGGACAGTTGGAACACTGAAGCTTTCTTT.

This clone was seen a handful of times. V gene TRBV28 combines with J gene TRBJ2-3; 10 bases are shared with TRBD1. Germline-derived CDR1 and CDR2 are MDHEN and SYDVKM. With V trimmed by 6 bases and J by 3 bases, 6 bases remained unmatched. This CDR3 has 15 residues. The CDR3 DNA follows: TGTGCCAGCAGGTGGACAGGGGGAGGGACAGATACGCAGTATTTT. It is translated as CASRWTGGGTDTQYF. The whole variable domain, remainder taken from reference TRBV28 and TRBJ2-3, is DVKVTQSSRYLVKRTGEKVFLECVQDMDHENMFWYRQDPGLGLRLIYFSYDVKMKEKGDIPEGYSVSREKKERFSLILESASTNQTSMYLCASRWTGGGTDTQYFGPGTRLTVL.

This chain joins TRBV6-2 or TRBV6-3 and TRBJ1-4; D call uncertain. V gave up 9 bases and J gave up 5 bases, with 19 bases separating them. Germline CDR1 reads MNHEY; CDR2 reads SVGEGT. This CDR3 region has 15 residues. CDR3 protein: CASSPWGGRNEKLFF. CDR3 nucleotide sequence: TGTGCCAGTTCCCCCTGGGGAGGAAGAAATGAAAAACTGTTTTTT.

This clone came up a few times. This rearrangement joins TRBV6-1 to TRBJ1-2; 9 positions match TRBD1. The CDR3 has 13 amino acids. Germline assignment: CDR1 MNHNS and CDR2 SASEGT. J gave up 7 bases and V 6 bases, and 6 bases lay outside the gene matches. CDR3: CASRSDRGSGYTF. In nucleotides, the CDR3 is TGTGCCAGCAGATCCGACAGGGGGTCTGGCTACACCTTC.

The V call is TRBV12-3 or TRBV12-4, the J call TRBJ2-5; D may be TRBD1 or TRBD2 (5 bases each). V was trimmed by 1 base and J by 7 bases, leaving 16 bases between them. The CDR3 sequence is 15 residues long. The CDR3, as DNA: TGTGCCAGCAGTTTAGGTCCGGCATTGGGACCGACCCAGTACTTC. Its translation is CASSLGPALGPTQYF.

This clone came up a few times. CDR3 protein: CASSEAGTGTYEQYF. The CDR3 region has the DNA TGTGCCAGCAGTGAAGCCGGGACAGGGACCTACGAGCAGTACTTC. The rearrangement joins TRBV2 to TRBJ2-7; 9 bases agree with TRBD1. V was pared by 0 bases and J by 2 bases, with 2 bases of the junction left unmatched. The CDR3 totals 15 residues. Germline assignment: CDR1 SNHLY and CDR2 FYNNEI.

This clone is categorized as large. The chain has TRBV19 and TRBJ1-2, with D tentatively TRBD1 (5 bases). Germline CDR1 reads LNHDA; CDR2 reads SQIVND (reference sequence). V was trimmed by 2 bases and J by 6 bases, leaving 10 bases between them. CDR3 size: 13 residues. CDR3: CASSIWGGNGYTF. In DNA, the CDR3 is TGTGCCAGTAGTATATGGGGCGGAAATGGCTACACCTTC.

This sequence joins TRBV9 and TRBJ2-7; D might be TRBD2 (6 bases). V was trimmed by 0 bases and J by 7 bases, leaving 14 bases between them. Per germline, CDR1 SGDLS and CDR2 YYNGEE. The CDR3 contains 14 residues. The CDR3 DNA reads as TGTGCCAGCAGCGTAGGAACAGTGGGAGGTGAGCAGTACTTC. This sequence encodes CASSVGTVGGEQYF.

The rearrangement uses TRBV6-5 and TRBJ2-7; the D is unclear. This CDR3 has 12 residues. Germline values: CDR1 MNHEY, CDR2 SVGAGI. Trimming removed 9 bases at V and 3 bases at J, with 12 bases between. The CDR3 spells CARSADRYEQYF. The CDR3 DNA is TGTGCCAGAAGCGCAGACCGCTACGAGCAGTACTTC.

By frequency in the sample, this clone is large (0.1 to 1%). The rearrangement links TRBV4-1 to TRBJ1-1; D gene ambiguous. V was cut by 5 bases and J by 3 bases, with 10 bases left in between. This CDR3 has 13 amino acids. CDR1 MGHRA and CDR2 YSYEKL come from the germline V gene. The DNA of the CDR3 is TGCGCCAGCAGCTTAAGTGGTGACACTGAAGCTTTCTTT. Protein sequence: CASSLSGDTEAFF.

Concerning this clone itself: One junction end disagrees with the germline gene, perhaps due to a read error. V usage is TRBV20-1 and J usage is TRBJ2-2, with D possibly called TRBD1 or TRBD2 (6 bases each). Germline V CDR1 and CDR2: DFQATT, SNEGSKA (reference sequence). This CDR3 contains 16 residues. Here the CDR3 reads CSALTIGGANTGELFF. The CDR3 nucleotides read TGCAGTGCCCTCACTATCGGGGGCGCGAACACCGGGGAGCTGTTCTTT.

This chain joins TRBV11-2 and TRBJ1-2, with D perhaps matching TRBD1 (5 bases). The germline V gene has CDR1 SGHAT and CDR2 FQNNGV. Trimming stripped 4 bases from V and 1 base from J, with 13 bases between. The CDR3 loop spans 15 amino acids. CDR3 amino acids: CASSSGWGGNYGYTF. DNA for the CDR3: TGTGCCAGCAGCTCTGGTTGGGGGGGTAACTATGGCTACACCTTC.

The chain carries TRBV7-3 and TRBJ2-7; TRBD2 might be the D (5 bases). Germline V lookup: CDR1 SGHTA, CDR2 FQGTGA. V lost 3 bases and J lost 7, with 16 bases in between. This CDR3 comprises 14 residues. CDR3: CASSLDSSTPEQYF. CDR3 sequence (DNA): TGTGCCAGCAGCTTGGACTCGTCCACGCCTGAGCAGTACTTC.

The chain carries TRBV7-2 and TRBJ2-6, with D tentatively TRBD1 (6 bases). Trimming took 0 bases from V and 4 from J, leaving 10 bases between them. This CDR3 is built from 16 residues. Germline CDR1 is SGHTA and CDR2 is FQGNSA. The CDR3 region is CASSLAGASGANVLTF. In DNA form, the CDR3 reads TGTGCCAGCAGCTTAGCGGGGGCTTCGGGGGCCAACGTCCTGACTTTC.

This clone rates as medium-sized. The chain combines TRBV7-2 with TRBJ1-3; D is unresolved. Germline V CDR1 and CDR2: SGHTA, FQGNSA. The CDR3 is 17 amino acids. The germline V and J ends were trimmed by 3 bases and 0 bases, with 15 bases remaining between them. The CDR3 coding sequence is TGTGCCAGCAGCTTGTTGCGGGTTCCCTTCTCTGGAAACACCATATATTTT. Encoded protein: CASSLLRVPFSGNTIYF.

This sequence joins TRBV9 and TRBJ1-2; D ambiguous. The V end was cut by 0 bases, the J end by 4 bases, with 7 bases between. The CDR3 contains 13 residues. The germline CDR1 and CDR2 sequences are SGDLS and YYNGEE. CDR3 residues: CASSVDGTYGYTF. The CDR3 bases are TGTGCCAGCAGCGTAGATGGTACCTATGGCTACACCTTC.